This T cell receptor beta chain was found in a study of blood T cells in healthy people across ages. This CDR3 region has 13 residues. Germline lookup yields CDR1 SNHLY and CDR2 FYNNEI. V lost 4 bases and J 7 bases, leaving 11 bases between the germline ends. Combining a sample-barcoded 5' primer with a J-beta primer mix, a second PCR ran for 7 to 11 cycles. Tagging of each cDNA molecule was performed by a template-switch adaptor with 12 random nucleotides. TCRdb used MiXCR to reprocess the 5' RACE reads, holding one entry per CDR3 protein. The sample shows 800,000 to 950,000 distinct CDR3 sequences, roughly 28% of them seen only once. These data were also filed under a second study, of T cells of mothers and their children.

The sequencing input was blood. The origin of this receptor is a woman between 40 and 55 years old in good health. This chain uses TRBV2 with TRBJ2-1; D remains ambiguous. CDR3 sequence: CASSVTRGNEQFF. The CDR3 bases are TGTGCCAGCAGTGTAACGCGAGGAAATGAGCAGTTCTTC.